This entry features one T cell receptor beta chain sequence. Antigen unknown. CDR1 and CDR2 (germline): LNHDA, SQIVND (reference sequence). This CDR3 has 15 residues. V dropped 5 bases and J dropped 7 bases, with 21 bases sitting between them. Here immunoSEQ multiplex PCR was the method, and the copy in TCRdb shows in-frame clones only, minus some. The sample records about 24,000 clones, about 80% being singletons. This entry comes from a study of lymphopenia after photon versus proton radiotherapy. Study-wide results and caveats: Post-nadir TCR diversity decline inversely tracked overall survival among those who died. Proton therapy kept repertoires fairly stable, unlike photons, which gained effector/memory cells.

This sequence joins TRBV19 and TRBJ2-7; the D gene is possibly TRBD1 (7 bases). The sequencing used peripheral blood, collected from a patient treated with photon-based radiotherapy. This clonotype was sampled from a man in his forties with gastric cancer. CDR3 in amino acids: CASSPRDRHAGEQYF. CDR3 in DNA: TGTGCCAGTAGTCCCCGGGACAGACACGCGGGGGAGCAGTACTTC.